This T cell receptor (beta chain) is drawn from a study of Graves' ophthalmopathy and Graves' hyperthyroidism. About the study: Specimen type is peripheral blood, obtained at initial diagnosis before any treatment.

Enrollment excluded any patients with other autoimmune diseases, uncontrolled infections, pregnancy or lactation. Clinicians made diagnoses from clinical symptoms, serum thyroxine, TRAb, thyroid ultrasound and orbital computed tomography. The CDR3 runs to 13 residues. Germline CDR1 is SEHNR and CDR2 is FQNEAQ (reference sequence). Study-wide findings and caveats: Prediction of ophthalmopathy progression reached about 71% sensitivity and roughly 72% specificity.

From RNA, the CDR3 regions of TCR beta chains were amplified and sequenced. Investigators did first-round RT-PCR with HTBI primers, then second-round multiplex PCR. Each CDR3 protein gets one entry after TCRdb re-called the multiplex PCR reads with MiXCR. The sample shows hundreds of thousands of distinct CDR3 sequences, over 40% of them seen only once. Remarks on this clonotype: The antigen remains unidentified. The junction departs from the called germline gene at one end, perhaps through a read error.

The V gene is TRBV7-9, the J gene TRBJ1-3; D is perhaps TRBD1 (5 bases). This sequence originates from an adult man with Graves' ophthalmopathy. Sequencing was performed on peripheral blood. The CDR3 spells CASKTGSGNTIYF. The DNA for the CDR3 is TGCGCCAGTAAAACAGGTTCTGGAAACACCATATATTTT.